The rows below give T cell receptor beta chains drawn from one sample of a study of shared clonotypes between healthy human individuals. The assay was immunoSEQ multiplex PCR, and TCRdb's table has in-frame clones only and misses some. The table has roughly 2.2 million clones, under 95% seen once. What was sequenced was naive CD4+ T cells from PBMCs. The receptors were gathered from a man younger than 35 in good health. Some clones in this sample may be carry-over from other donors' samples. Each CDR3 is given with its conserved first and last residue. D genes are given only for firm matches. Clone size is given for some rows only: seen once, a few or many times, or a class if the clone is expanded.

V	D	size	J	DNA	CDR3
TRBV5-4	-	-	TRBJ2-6	TGTGCCAGCAGCTTGACGCCGCATGGGGCCAACGTCCTGACTTTC	CASSLTPHGANVLTF
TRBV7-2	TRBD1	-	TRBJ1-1	TGTGCCAGCAGCCAGACCAGGTGGGGACAGTCGGACACTGAAGCTTTCTTT	CASSQTRWGQSDTEAFF
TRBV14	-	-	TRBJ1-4	TGTGCCAGCAGCCAACATAAAGAAAAACTGTTTTTT	CASSQHKEKLFF
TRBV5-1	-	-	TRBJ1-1	TGCGCCAGCAGCTCCAGACAGCAGAACACTGAAGCTTTCTTT	CASSSRQQNTEAFF
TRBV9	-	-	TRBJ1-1	TGTGCCAGCAGCGTAGAGGGGCAGGGTGAAGCTTTCTTT	CASSVEGQGEAFF
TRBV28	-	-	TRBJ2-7	TGTGCCAGCGAGGTCTCAGACTCATCCTACGAGCAGTACTTC	CASEVSDSSYEQYF
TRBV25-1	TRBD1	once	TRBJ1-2	TGTGCCAGCAGTCCACAAACAGGGGGCTTGTCTGGCTACACCTTC	CASSPQTGGLSGYTF
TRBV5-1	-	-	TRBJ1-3	TGCGCCAGCAGCTCCGAAGGTCAAGGAAACACCATATATTTT	CASSSEGQGNTIYF
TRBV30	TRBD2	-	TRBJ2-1	TGTGCCTGGAGTGACCCTAGCGGGAGTAAGGTCAATGAGCAGTTCTTC	CAWSDPSGSKVNEQFF
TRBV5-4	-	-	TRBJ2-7	TGTGCCAGCAGCTTTTTTTCGCGGGGACCCGCCTACGAGCAGTACTTC	CASSFFSRGPAYEQYF
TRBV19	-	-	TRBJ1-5	TGTGCCAGTAGTATAGATGGCAATCAGCCCCAGCATTTT	CASSIDGNQPQHF
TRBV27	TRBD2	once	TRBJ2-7	TGTGCCAGCAGCCGTCCCCCAAGGCCTAGCGGGAGTTTTGAGCAGTACTTC	CASSRPPRPSGSFEQYF
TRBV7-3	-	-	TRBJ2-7	TGTGCCAGCAGCTTAAGTGGCGGCTCCTACGAGCAGTACTTC	CASSLSGGSYEQYF
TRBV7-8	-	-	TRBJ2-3	TGTGCCAGCAGCTTAGTCTCCACAGATACGCAGTATTTT	CASSLVSTDTQYF
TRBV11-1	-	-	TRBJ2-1	TGTGCCAGCAGCTATAAGAGGGAAATCTCCTACAATGAGCAGTTCTTC	CASSYKREISYNEQFF
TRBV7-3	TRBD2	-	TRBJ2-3	TGTGCCAGCAGCTTAGGACTAGCGGTAGCAGATACGCAGTATTTT	CASSLGLAVADTQYF
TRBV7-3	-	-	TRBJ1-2	TGTGCCAGCAGGCTAGACAGGTCTCATGGCTACACCTTC	CASRLDRSHGYTF
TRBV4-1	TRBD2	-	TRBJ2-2	TGCGCCAGCAGCCACCCCAGGACTAGCTGGACCGGGGAGCTGTTTTTT	CASSHPRTSWTGELFF
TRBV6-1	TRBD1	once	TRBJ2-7	TGTGCCAGCAGGGTAAGGACAGGAAACGGCGAGCAGTACTTC	CASRVRTGNGEQYF
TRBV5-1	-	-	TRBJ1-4	TGCGCCAGCAGCTTGGTGGCCCCTGAGATTGAAAAACTGTTTTTT	CASSLVAPEIEKLFF
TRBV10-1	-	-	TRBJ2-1	TGCGCCCCCATTTATTGGCGAGCGGGTAGGAATGAGCAGTTCTTC	CAPIYWRAGRNEQFF
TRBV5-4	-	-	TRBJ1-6	TGTGCGGGGGGCAGCTCCTATAATTCACCCCTCCACTTT	CAGGSSYNSPLHF
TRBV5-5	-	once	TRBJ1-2	TGTGCCAGCTCGCCGGGGCCCGGAAGTCTGGATGGCTACACCTTC	CASSPGPGSLDGYTF
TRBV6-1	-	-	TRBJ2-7	TGTGCCAGCAAGAAAAGGGACACCTCCTACGAGCAGTACTTC	CASKKRDTSYEQYF
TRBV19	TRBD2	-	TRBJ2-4	TGTGCCAGTAGTAGGGGACTAGCGGGAGACGGCAAAAACATTCAGTACTTC	CASSRGLAGDGKNIQYF
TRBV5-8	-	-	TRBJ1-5	TGTGCCAGCAGCTTGGCCGGACCGGGCAATCAGCCCCAGCATTTT	CASSLAGPGNQPQHF
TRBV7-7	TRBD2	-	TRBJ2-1	TGTGCCAGCAGCTTAGCCCTAGCGGGAGGGCCTGGTGAGCAGTTCTTC	CASSLALAGGPGEQFF
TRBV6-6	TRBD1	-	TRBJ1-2	TGTGCCAGCAGGGACAGGATGGACACCTTC	CASRDRMDTF
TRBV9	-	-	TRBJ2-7	TGTGCCAGCAGCCTTCGGGCCTCTACGGGGGCTGGCTACGAGCAGTACTTC	CASSLRASTGAGYEQYF
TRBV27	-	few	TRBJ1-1	TGTGCCAGCAGTTCGACGGGGGAAGGCACTGAAGCTTTCTTT	CASSSTGEGTEAFF
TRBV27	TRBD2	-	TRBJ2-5	TGTGCCAGCAGTACCCGGCGGGAGGAAGAGACCCAGTACTTC	CASSTRREEETQYF
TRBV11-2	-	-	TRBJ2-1	TGTGCCAGCAGCATCTTTTCGGTCCGGGGCGATGAGCAGTTCTTC	CASSIFSVRGDEQFF
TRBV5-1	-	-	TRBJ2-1	TGCGCCAGCAGCCTTCCTCCATACAATGAGCAGTTCTTC	CASSLPPYNEQFF
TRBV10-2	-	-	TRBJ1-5	TGCGCCAGCAGTGACCTGGGGGTCGTTAATCAGCCCCAGCATTTT	CASSDLGVVNQPQHF
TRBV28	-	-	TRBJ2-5	TGTGCCAGCACCCGTCCTAGGGAGACCCAGTACTTC	CASTRPRETQYF
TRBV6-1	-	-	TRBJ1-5	TGTGCCAGCAGTCCTGACAGAATCAATCAGCCCCAGCATTTT	CASSPDRINQPQHF
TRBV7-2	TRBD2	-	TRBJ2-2	TGTGCCAGCAGCCTCCGACTAGCGCCGAACACCGGGGAGCTGTTTTTT	CASSLRLAPNTGELFF
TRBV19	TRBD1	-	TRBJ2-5	TGTGCCAGTAGTATAAACAGGGGCGGCGAGGGAGAGACCCAGTACTTC	CASSINRGGEGETQYF
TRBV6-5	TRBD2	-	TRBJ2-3	TGTGCCAGCAGTCGTAGCGGGAGTACTGGAGATACGCAGTATTTT	CASSRSGSTGDTQYF
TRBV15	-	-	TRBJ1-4	TGTGCCACCAGCAGTGGGGGATCAACTAATGAAAAACTGTTTTTT	CATSSGGSTNEKLFF
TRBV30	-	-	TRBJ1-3	TGTGCCTGGACCGGGCTACAAAACCTATATTTT	CAWTGLQNLYF
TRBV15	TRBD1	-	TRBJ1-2	TGTGCCACCAGCAGAACGGGACAGGGAAGTGGCTACACCTTC	CATSRTGQGSGYTF
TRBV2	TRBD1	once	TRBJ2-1	TGTGCCAGCATCGGACAGGGGTATTCCTACAATGAGCAGTTCTTC	CASIGQGYSYNEQFF
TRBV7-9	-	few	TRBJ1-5	TGTGCCAGCAGCTTAGTACAGGGTGCGCGGCATTTT	CASSLVQGARHF
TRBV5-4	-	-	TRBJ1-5	TGTGCCAGCAGCTTGGGACAGCCCCCCAATCAGCCCCAGCATTTT	CASSLGQPPNQPQHF
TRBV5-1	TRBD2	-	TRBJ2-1	TGCGCCAGCAGCTTGGTAGCGGGGGCCTACAATGAGCAGTTCTTC	CASSLVAGAYNEQFF
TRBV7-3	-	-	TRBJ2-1	TGTGCCAGCAGCTTAATGGATAATGAGCAGTTCTTC	CASSLMDNEQFF
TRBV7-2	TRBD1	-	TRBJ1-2	TGTGCCAGCAGCTTAGATAGGACAGGGGCCGGAGGATACACCTTC	CASSLDRTGAGGYTF
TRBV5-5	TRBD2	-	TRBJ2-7	TGTGCCAGCAGCGCGACTAGCGGGCTCTCCTACGAGCAGTACTTC	CASSATSGLSYEQYF
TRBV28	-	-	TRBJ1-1	TGTGCCAGCAGTTTATTCACTGAAGCTTTCTTT	CASSLFTEAFF
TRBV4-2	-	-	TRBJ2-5	TGTGCCAGCAGCCAAGGTTGGGTCGTTCGGGCTCCGGGGGCGGAGACCCAGTACTTC	CASSQGWVVRAPGAETQYF
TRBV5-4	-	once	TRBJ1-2	TGTGCCAGCAGCCCTTCTGTCGCGGCCGAGGGTGGCTACACCTTC	CASSPSVAAEGGYTF
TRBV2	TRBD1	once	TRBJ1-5	TGTGCCAGCAGTGAATCCCGGACAGGACTTAGCAATCAGCCCCAGCATTTT	CASSESRTGLSNQPQHF
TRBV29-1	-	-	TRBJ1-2	TGCAGCGTTCCGACAAGTCAATATGGCTACACCTTC	CSVPTSQYGYTF
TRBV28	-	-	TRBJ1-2	TGTGCCAGCAGTTCGACAGGAGCTTATGGCTACACCTTC	CASSSTGAYGYTF
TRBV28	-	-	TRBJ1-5	TGTGCCAGCAACCGTCGACGGACCCCCAATCAGCCCCAGCATTTT	CASNRRRTPNQPQHF
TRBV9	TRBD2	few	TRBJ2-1	TGTGCCAGCAGCGTAGCGCCTAGCGGAGACAATGAGCAGTTCTTC	CASSVAPSGDNEQFF
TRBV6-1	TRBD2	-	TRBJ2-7	TGTGCCAGCAGCGAACTTCCTAGCGGAGTCTCCTACGAGCAGTACTTC	CASSELPSGVSYEQYF
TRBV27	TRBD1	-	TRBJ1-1	TGTGCCAGCACGACAGGGACTGACACTGAAGCTTTCTTT	CASTTGTDTEAFF